One T cell receptor beta chain is described in this entry. Original methodology: Quantification of nucleated cells was approximated via reference gene primer amplification. This table comes from immunoSEQ multiplex PCR, and its TCRdb copy is limited to in-frame clones, with some not included. The D gene and trimming were derived from the DNA, and the V and J assignments and clone size from that table. The sample shows around 100,000 clones, roughly 87% of them seen only once. Germline lookup yields CDR1 SGHRS and CDR2 YFSETQ. The CDR3 has 15 residues. The V end lost 2 bases, the J end lost 4 bases, and 12 bases lay between the germline ends. These data are taken from a study of blood T cell repertoires in COVID-19. In the study overall: The cDNA or gDNA used as material had been derived from T cells, B-cell-depleted T cells, or PBMCs.

The clonotype was recovered from a man aged 30 to 39 in a cohort sampled during active COVID-19. The source material was peripheral blood. The V gene is TRBV5-1, the J gene TRBJ2-2; D is perhaps TRBD2 (6 bases). CDR3 sequence reads: CASSFGGARTGELFF. The CDR3 DNA sequence: TGCGCCAGCAGCTTTGGAGGGGCTCGCACCGGGGAGCTGTTTTTT.